The 15 T cell receptor beta chains presented below share a single source sample, sequenced in a study of blood T cell repertoires in COVID-19 (TCRdb year 2020). Preparation of the library involved the immunoSEQ multiplex PCR assay. In its TCRdb copy, this immuneACCESS table keeps in-frame sequences only and misses some clones. Where compared with another copy, unresolved V genes explain less than half of these, and the others have no known cause. The sample yields roughly 86,000 clones; around four fifths were counted once. The top ten constitute 3% to 4% of the sample. The sample taken for sequencing was peripheral blood. These receptors were taken from a man aged 45-65 years with acute or convalescent COVID-19.

The chain has TRBV6-5 and TRBJ1-4; possible D gene TRBD1, 6 bases. V lost 6 bases, J lost 4 bases, and 12 bases lay in between. This CDR3 spans 14 amino acids. Germline-derived CDR1 and CDR2 are MNHEY and SVGAGI. The CDR3 protein is CASSRGQYNEKLFF. For the CDR3, the DNA is TGTGCCAGCAGCCGCGGACAGTATAATGAAAAACTGTTTTTT.

The chain recombines TRBV7-2 with TRBJ1-6, with a weak D call TRBD1 (5 bases). Trimming removed 5 bases at V and 7 bases at J, with 15 bases between. This CDR3 is built from 15 residues. Germline loops: CDR1 SGHTA, CDR2 FQGNSA. CDR3 coding DNA: TGTGCCAGCAGCCCTGGCGGGGCCCCGAATTCACCCCTCCACTTT. It specifies CASSPGGAPNSPLHF.

This clone has just one count. For the CDR3, the DNA is TGTGCCATCAGTGTCGGGACTAGCGGGACACGGAATACGCAGTATTTT. Protein: CAISVGTSGTRNTQYF. The chain employs TRBV10-3 and TRBJ2-3; TRBD2 matches 13 bases. With V trimmed by 4 bases and J by 7 bases, 8 bases remained unmatched. CDR3 size: 16 residues. Germline V gene sequence: CDR1 ENHRY, CDR2 SYGVKD.

The chain is built from TRBV28 and TRBJ2-7, with 7 bases matching TRBD1. The V segment lost 5 bases and the J segment 6 bases; nucleotides outside the gene matches: 10. The CDR3 is 14 amino acids. Germline V gene sequence: CDR1 MDHEN, CDR2 SYDVKM. CDR3 residues: CASSATGKAGEQYF. The CDR3 bases are TGTGCCAGCAGTGCGACAGGGAAGGCGGGCGAGCAGTACTTC.

This clone appeared a few times. This sequence joins TRBV10-1 and TRBJ1-6; tentative D call: TRBD1 (6 bases). Germline loops: CDR1 WNHNN, CDR2 SYGVQD (reference sequence). The CDR3 runs 14 residues. V was pared by 6 bases and J by 7 bases, with 13 bases between. The CDR3 nucleotides read TGCGCCAGCAGCAAAGGACAGTTAAATTCACCCCTCCACTTT. Translation: CASSKGQLNSPLHF.

The chain uses TRBV10-3 and TRBJ1-4; unclear D gene. Germline values: CDR1 ENHRY, CDR2 SYGVKD. V was shortened by 2 bases and J by 7 bases, with 5 bases between the two germline ends. The CDR3 is 12 amino acids. As DNA, the CDR3 is TGTGCCATCAGTGAGCCGAGTGAAAAACTGTTTTTT. Encoded protein: CAISEPSEKLFF.

Only one count was recorded for this clone. The chain links TRBV11-2 to TRBJ2-2; no clear D. Germline CDR1 SGHAT, CDR2 FQNNGV. CDR3 length: 11 residues. Deletions cut 5 bases from V and 5 bases from J, with 3 bases between. The CDR3 reads CASSPTGELFF. CDR3 coding DNA: TGTGCCAGCAGCCCGACCGGGGAGCTGTTTTTT. The full variable domain, its missing parts supplied by reference TRBV11-2 and TRBJ2-2, is EAGVAQSPRYKIIEKRQSVAFWCNPISGHATLYWYQQILGQGPKLLIQFQNNGVVDDSQLPKDRFSAERLKGVDSTLKIQPAKLEDSAVYLCASSPTGELFFGEGSRLTVL.

This sequence joins TRBV3-1 (or the pseudogene TRBV3-2) and TRBJ1-6; no definite D call. The CDR3 consists of 14 residues. Trimming shortened V by 4 bases and J by 3 bases, and 7 bases separated the two germline ends. Germline loops: CDR1 LGHDT, CDR2 YNNKEL (reference sequence). CDR3 sequence: CASSPDIYNSPLHF. The CDR3 DNA sequence: TGTGCCAGCAGCCCCGACATCTATAATTCACCCCTCCACTTT.

The genes are TRBV5-8 and TRBJ2-2, with D possibly being TRBD1 (5 bases). CDR1 SGHTS and CDR2 YDEGEE come from the germline V gene. Trimming left V 5 bases short and J 12 bases short, with 14 bases between. This CDR3 is built from 12 residues. DNA of the CDR3: TGTGCCAGCAGTTCTTCCTCAGGGAAGCTGTTTTTT. This translates into CASSSSSGKLFF.

This chain links TRBV24-1 with TRBJ2-2; 7 bases are shared with TRBD1. The CDR3 has 19 amino acids. J was trimmed by 1 base and V by 1 base; bases with no gene match: 11. Germline V gives CDR1 KGHDR, CDR2 SFDVKD. DNA of the CDR3: TGTGCCACCAGTGATTTTACTCTCCGGGACAGAGAGAACACCGGGGAGCTGTTTTTT. Translating gives CATSDFTLRDRENTGELFF.

Only a few counts were recorded for this clone. The V and J genes are TRBV5-5 and TRBJ2-2; 10 bases match TRBD1. J lost 2 bases, V lost 1 base, and 8 bases had no gene match. Germline V lookup: CDR1 SGHKS, CDR2 YYEKEE (reference sequence). The CDR3 has 18 residues. This chain's CDR3 is CASSLFLGTGDNTGELFF. For the CDR3, the DNA is TGTGCCAGCAGCTTGTTCCTCGGGACAGGGGACAACACCGGGGAGCTGTTTTTT. Based on the CDR3 plus reference TRBV5-5 and TRBJ2-2, the full variable domain is DAGVTQSPTHLIKTRGQQVTLRCSPISGHKSVSWYQQVLGQGPQFIFQYYEKEERGRGNFPDRFSARQFPNYSSELNVNALLLGDSALYLCASSLFLGTGDNTGELFFGEGSRLTVL.

This clone appeared a single time. The CDR3 sequence is CASSLATGSNYGYTF. The CDR3 DNA follows: TGCGCCAGCAGCTTGGCTACAGGGTCGAACTATGGCTACACCTTC. V and J are TRBV5-1 and TRBJ1-2, with TRBD1 as a possible D gene (6 bases). Germline V gene lookup returns CDR1 SGHRS and CDR2 YFSETQ. V was pared by 0 bases and J by 2 bases, with 11 bases between. This CDR3 contains 15 residues. The whole variable domain, remainder taken from reference TRBV5-1 and TRBJ1-2, is KAGVTQTPRYLIKTRGQQVTLSCSPISGHRSVSWYQQTPGQGLQFLFEYFSETQRNKGNFPGRFSGRQFSNSRSEMNVSTLELGDSALYLCASSLATGSNYGYTFGSGTRLTVV.

The chain recombines TRBV3-1 (or the pseudogene TRBV3-2) with TRBJ1-4; 9 nucleotides match TRBD1. This CDR3 contains 15 residues. Germline loops: CDR1 LGHDT, CDR2 YNNKEL (reference sequence). V was clipped by 4 bases and J by 7 bases; unmatched bases: 7. The CDR3 DNA is TGTGCCAGCAGCCGCGGGACAGGGCTTGGTGAAAAACTGTTTTTT. It is translated as CASSRGTGLGEKLFF.

The J gene is TRBJ1-3, the V gene TRBV11-2; the D gene is possibly TRBD1 (5 bases). This CDR3 region has 13 residues. Germline V gives CDR1 SGHAT, CDR2 FQNNGV. V gave up 3 bases and J gave up 8 bases, with 11 bases separating them. The CDR3 is CASSFSGGDTIYF. DNA for the CDR3: TGTGCCAGCAGCTTCTCGGGGGGGGACACCATATATTTT.

The rearrangement links TRBV4-3 to TRBJ2-3; possible D gene TRBD2, 5 bases. The V end lost 1 base, the J end lost 0 bases, and 11 bases lay between the germline ends. This CDR3 is built from 16 residues. Germline V lookup: CDR1 LGHNA, CDR2 YSLEER. The CDR3 loop reads CASSQASGTSTDTQYF. CDR3 sequence (DNA): TGCGCCAGCAGCCAAGCCAGCGGTACTAGCACAGATACGCAGTATTTT.